These T cell receptor beta chains were read from a single sample in a study of T-cell reconstitution after alpha-beta-depleted transplantation in children. TCRdb redid the calling of the PCR reads with MiXCR, one entry per CDR3 protein. This sample has 800,000 to 1,000,000 distinct CDR3 sequences; roughly 31% occur once, and the top ten carry 28%. The sequencing used PBMCs, mostly from graft donor cells, collected 360 days after TCRalphabeta/CD19-depleted stem cell transplant. Receptors originate from a boy under two years old who had a stem cell transplant for SCID, so the T cells may come from the graft donor. The CDR3 runs from the conserved cysteine through the conserved F or W. Fields, in order: clone size, D gene, V gene, J gene, CDR3 protein, CDR3 DNA. D genes are given only for firm matches. Some rows mark clone size as missing; the rest say once, few, many or name a class of expanded clone.

size: -; D: TRBD2; V: TRBV20-1; J: TRBJ2-1; CDR3: CSAFSAGGRNNEQFF; DNA: TGCAGTGCTTTCTCAGCGGGGGGCCGCAACAATGAGCAGTTCTTC
size: -; D: TRBD2; V: TRBV20-1; J: TRBJ2-7; CDR3: CSAQLAGRSYEQYF; DNA: TGCAGTGCCCAACTAGCGGGGCGCTCCTACGAGCAGTACTTC
size: few; D: -; V: TRBV7-3; J: TRBJ2-1; CDR3: CASSLGGSYEQFF; DNA: TGTGCCAGCAGCTTGGGGGGCTCGTATGAGCAGTTCTTC
size: -; D: -; V: TRBV5-6; J: TRBJ1-2; CDR3: CASSSTGIYGYTF; DNA: TGTGCCAGCAGCTCTACAGGGATCTATGGCTACACCTTC
size: -; D: TRBD1; V: TRBV20-1; J: TRBJ1-1; CDR3: CSARGTGAMNTEAFF; DNA: TGCAGTGCTAGAGGGACAGGGGCCATGAACACTGAAGCTTTCTTT
size: -; D: -; V: TRBV24-1; J: TRBJ1-2; CDR3: CATSSPGPNYGYTF; DNA: TGTGCCACCAGTTCGCCGGGACCGAACTATGGCTACACCTTC
size: -; D: -; V: TRBV6-2/TRBV6-3; J: TRBJ1-5; CDR3: CALGRGAGNQPQHF; DNA: TGTGCGTTAGGACGAGGCGCGGGCAATCAGCCCCAGCATTTT
size: -; D: TRBD2; V: TRBV3-1; J: TRBJ2-5; CDR3: CASSHSGGGETQYF; DNA: TGTGCCAGCAGCCACTCAGGCGGGGGAGAGACCCAGTACTTC
size: -; D: TRBD2; V: TRBV20-1; J: TRBJ2-7; CDR3: CSATGLALSYEQYF; DNA: TGCAGTGCAACAGGACTAGCGCTTTCCTACGAGCAGTACTTC
size: -; D: TRBD1; V: TRBV6-1; J: TRBJ1-3; CDR3: CASSLDRDGNTIYF; DNA: TGTGCCAGCAGTCTGGACAGGGACGGAAACACCATATATTTT
size: -; D: -; V: TRBV27; J: TRBJ2-2; CDR3: CASSLFWPSVRTGELFF; DNA: TGTGCCAGCAGTTTATTTTGGCCTAGCGTCAGGACCGGGGAGCTGTTTTTT
size: -; D: -; V: TRBV7-2; J: TRBJ1-1; CDR3: CASSLPGLLSGTEAFF; DNA: TGTGCCAGCAGCTTACCGGGTCTACTTTCGGGGACTGAAGCTTTCTTT
size: few; D: TRBD1; V: TRBV27; J: TRBJ2-7; CDR3: CASSLWYGTANSYEQYF; DNA: TGTGCCAGCAGTTTATGGTACGGGACAGCGAACTCCTACGAGCAGTACTTC
size: -; D: TRBD1; V: TRBV7-9; J: TRBJ2-1; CDR3: CASSTGQEMYNEQFF; DNA: TGTGCCAGCAGCACGGGACAGGAGATGTACAATGAGCAGTTCTTC
size: -; D: TRBD2; V: TRBV20-1; J: TRBJ2-2; CDR3: CSARPLTSGDTGELFF; DNA: TGCAGTGCTAGGCCCTTGACTAGCGGGGACACCGGGGAGCTGTTTTTT
size: many; D: -; V: TRBV5-1; J: TRBJ1-1; CDR3: CASSLGQTNTEAFF; DNA: TGCGCCAGCAGCTTGGGGCAGACGAACACTGAAGCTTTCTTT
size: many; D: TRBD2; V: TRBV12-3/TRBV12-4; J: TRBJ2-3; CDR3: CASSQVSGVTDTQYF; DNA: TGTGCCAGCAGTCAGGTTAGCGGGGTTACAGATACGCAGTATTTT
size: -; D: -; V: TRBV11-2; J: TRBJ1-1; CDR3: CASSLASRVLGTEAFF; DNA: TGTGCCAGCAGCTTAGCGTCAAGGGTATTAGGCACTGAAGCTTTCTTT
size: few; D: TRBD1; V: TRBV6-5; J: TRBJ1-2; CDR3: CASSYQGARGYTF; DNA: TGTGCCAGCAGTTACCAGGGGGCGCGGGGCTACACCTTC
size: few; D: -; V: TRBV20-1; J: TRBJ2-3; CDR3: CSATITDTQYF; DNA: TGCAGTGCTACCATTACAGATACGCAGTATTTT
size: -; D: TRBD2; V: TRBV6-5; J: TRBJ2-3; CDR3: CASSYQGGADTQYF; DNA: TGTGCCAGCAGTTATCAGGGAGGGGCAGATACGCAGTATTTT
size: -; D: TRBD2; V: TRBV19; J: TRBJ2-1; CDR3: CASSILPGLALSNEQFF; DNA: TGTGCCAGTAGTATCCTTCCGGGACTAGCGTTGTCTAATGAGCAGTTCTTC